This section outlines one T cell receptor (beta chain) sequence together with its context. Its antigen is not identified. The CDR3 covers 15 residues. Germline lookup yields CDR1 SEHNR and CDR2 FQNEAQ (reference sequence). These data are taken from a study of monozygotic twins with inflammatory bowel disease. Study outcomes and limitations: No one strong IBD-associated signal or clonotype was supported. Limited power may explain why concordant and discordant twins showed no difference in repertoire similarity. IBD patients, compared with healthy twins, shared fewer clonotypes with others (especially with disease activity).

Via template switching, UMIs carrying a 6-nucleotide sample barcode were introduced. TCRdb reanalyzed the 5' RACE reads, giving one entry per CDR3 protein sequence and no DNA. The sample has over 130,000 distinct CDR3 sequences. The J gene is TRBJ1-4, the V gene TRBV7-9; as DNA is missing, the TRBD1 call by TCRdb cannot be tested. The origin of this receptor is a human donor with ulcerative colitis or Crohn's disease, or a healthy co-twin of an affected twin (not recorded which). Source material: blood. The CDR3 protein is CASSSPRTGEEKLFF.